These 10 T cell receptor beta chains share one sample of origin, sequenced in a study of T cell responses to AZD1222 COVID-19 vaccine. Here immunoSEQ multiplex PCR was the method, and the copy in TCRdb shows in-frame clones only, minus some. The table records about 180,000 clones, around 91% of them present only once. This material consisted of peripheral blood, taken on day 0 of AZD1222 vaccination. These TCRs come from an adult in good health.

The V gene is TRBV4-1, the J gene TRBJ1-5, with D unclear. Germline CDR1 and CDR2: MGHRA and YSYEKL. CDR3 size: 14 residues. V shed 4 bases and J shed 7 bases, with 14 bases lying between them. The CDR3 nucleotides are TGCGCCAGCAGCCCGGAGGGTTCCCAACAGCCCCAGCATTTT. It translates to CASSPEGSQQPQHF.

V is TRBV5-1 and J is TRBJ2-1, with TRBD2 matching 7 bases. Germline V gene data show CDR1 as SGHRS and CDR2 as YFSETQ. V was clipped by 1 base and J by 4 bases; unmatched bases: 5. CDR3 length: 15 residues. Here the CDR3 reads CASSLSSGNYNEQFF. The CDR3 DNA follows: TGCGCCAGCAGCTTGTCTAGCGGAAATTACAATGAGCAGTTCTTC.

This chain joins TRBV5-4 and TRBJ1-5; TRBD1 is a possible D gene (5 bases). The CDR3 consists of 15 residues. Deletions cut 4 bases from V and 1 base from J, with 12 bases between. CDR1 SGHNT and CDR2 YYREEE come from the germline V gene (reference sequence). The CDR3 reads CASSEGPASNQPQHF. DNA of the CDR3: TGTGCCAGCAGCGAGGGACCCGCAAGCAATCAGCCCCAGCATTTT.

The chain recombines TRBV6-5 with TRBJ1-4; D remains ambiguous. Per germline, CDR1 MNHEY and CDR2 SVGAGI. V dropped 5 bases and J dropped 0 bases, with 7 bases sitting between them. This CDR3 has 14 residues. CDR3 loop: CASSPSATNEKLFF. The CDR3, as DNA: TGTGCCAGCAGTCCATCTGCAACTAATGAAAAACTGTTTTTT.

The chain employs TRBV7-3 and TRBJ2-7; D gene unclear. The CDR3 has 13 amino acids. Trimming stripped 1 base from V and 7 bases from J, with 11 bases between. Germline assignment: CDR1 SGHTA and CDR2 FQGTGA. CDR3 loop: CASSLRPLGEQYF. The CDR3 nucleotides read TGTGCCAGCAGCTTAAGGCCGCTCGGGGAGCAGTACTTC.

The V gene is TRBV7-2, the J gene TRBJ2-6; TRBD2 matches 8 bases. Germline V gene data show CDR1 as SGHTA and CDR2 as FQGNSA. The CDR3 is made up of 19 amino acids. V gave up 11 bases and J gave up 2 bases; unmatched junction bases: 20. The CDR3 region is CAPSQLGGGGLTGANVLTF. CDR3 DNA sequence: TGTGCCCCCAGCCAACTCGGGGGGGGCGGTCTCACTGGGGCCAACGTCCTGACTTTC.

The sample holds one count of this clone. The chain employs TRBV3-1 (or the pseudogene TRBV3-2) and TRBJ2-5; D gene uncertain. Germline CDR1 is LGHDT and CDR2 is YNNKEL (reference sequence). The V end lost 4 bases, the J end lost 4 bases, and 10 bases lay between the germline ends. CDR3 length: 13 residues. CDR3 amino acids: CASSRALLETQYF. The CDR3 DNA reads TGTGCCAGCAGCCGGGCCCTACTAGAGACCCAGTACTTC.

The chain uses TRBV7-9 and TRBJ2-3; D is unresolved. Between the trimmed V and J ends, which lost 4 bases and 1 base, there was a span of 9 bases. The germline gives CDR1 SEHNR, CDR2 FQNEAQ (reference sequence). The CDR3 extends over 14 amino acids. CDR3 amino acids: CASSSGPRTDTQYF. The CDR3 bases are TGTGCCAGCAGCTCCGGGCCCCGCACAGATACGCAGTATTTT.

CDR3 region: CASSIQGPGNTIYF. CDR3 sequence (DNA): TGTGCCAGCAGTATACAGGGGCCTGGAAACACCATATATTTT. The genes are TRBV6-5 and TRBJ1-3, with 7 bases that match TRBD1. The J segment lost 2 bases and the V segment lost 5 bases, leaving 3 bases of the junction unmatched. Germline V gives CDR1 MNHEY, CDR2 SVGAGI. The CDR3 totals 14 residues.

This chain uses TRBV19 with TRBJ1-4; D possibly corresponds to TRBD1 (5 bases). Germline-derived CDR1 and CDR2 are LNHDA and SQIVND (reference sequence). This CDR3 contains 16 residues. Trimming took off 2 bases at V and 0 bases at J, with 10 bases between the two ends. CDR3 residues: CASSIRGDATNEKLFF. DNA of the CDR3: TGTGCCAGTAGTATACGGGGGGACGCAACTAATGAAAAACTGTTTTTT.